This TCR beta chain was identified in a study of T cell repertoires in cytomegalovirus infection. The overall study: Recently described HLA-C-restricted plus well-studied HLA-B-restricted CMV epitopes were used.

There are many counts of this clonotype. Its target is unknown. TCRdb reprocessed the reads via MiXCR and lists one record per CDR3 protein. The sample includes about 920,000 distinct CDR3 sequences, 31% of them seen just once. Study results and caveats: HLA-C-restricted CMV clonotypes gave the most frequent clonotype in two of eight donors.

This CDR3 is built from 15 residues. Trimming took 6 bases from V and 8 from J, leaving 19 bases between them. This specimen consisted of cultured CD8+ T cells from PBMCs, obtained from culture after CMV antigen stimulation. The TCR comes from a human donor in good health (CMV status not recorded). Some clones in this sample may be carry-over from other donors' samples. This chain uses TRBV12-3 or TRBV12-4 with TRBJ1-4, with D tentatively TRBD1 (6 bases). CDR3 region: CASSYRVGVDEKLFF. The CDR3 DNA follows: TGTGCCAGCAGCTACAGGGTGGGAGTCGACGAAAAACTGTTTTTT.